This TCR beta chain was obtained from a study of blood T cell repertoires in COVID-19. As for the study in general: Researchers got acute and convalescent COVID-19 samples from the United States, Italy and Spain. The analysed material was cDNA or gDNA that came from T cells, B-cell-depleted T cells, or PBMCs.

Germline-derived CDR1 and CDR2 are LGHDT and YNNKEL (reference sequence). The ends lost 0 bases at V and 1 base at J; junction bases unmatched: 3. CDR3 length: 16 amino acids. Original data processing: Estimated nucleated cell counts came from reference gene primer amplification. Libraries were prepared by immunoSEQ multiplex PCR; TCRdb keeps only in-frame clonotypes and omits some of them. Clonal size and the V and J genes are those of that table, whereas D and trimming came from the DNA. The sample has approximately 24,000 clones, approximately 94% seen once; the top ten hold under 4.5%. Sequenced material: peripheral blood. The TCR originated in a woman between 45 and 65 years old with active COVID-19. This chain uses TRBV3-1 (or the pseudogene TRBV3-2) with TRBJ2-3, with TRBD2 matching over 8 bases. CDR3 protein: CASSQDVGGGTDTQYF. DNA for the CDR3: TGTGCCAGCAGCCAAGACGTCGGGGGGGGCACAGATACGCAGTATTTT.